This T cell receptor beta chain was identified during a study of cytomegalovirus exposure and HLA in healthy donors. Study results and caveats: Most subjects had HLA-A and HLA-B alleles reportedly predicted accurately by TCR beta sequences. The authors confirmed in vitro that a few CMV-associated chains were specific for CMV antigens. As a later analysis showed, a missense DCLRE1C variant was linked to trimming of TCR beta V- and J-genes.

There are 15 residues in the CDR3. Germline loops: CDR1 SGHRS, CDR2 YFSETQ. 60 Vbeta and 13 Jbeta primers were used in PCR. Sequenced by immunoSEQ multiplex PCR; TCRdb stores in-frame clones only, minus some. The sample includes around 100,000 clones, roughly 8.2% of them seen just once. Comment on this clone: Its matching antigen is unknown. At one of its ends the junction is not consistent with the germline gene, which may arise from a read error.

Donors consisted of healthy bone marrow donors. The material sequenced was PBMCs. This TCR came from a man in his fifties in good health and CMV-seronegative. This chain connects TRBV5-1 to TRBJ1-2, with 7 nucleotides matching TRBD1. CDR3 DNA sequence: TGCGCCAGCAGTTTTAAAGGGACAGACGTCTATGGCTACGCCTTC. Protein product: CASSFKGTDVYGYAF.